Listed below are T cell receptor beta chains from one sample, sequenced in a study of type 1 and type 2 diabetes patients. Using its own MiXCR run on the multiplex PCR reads, TCRdb lists one record per CDR3 protein. The repertoire holds about 270,000 distinct CDR3 sequences, approximately 45% seen once, with 12% to 15% in the top ten. The source material was peripheral blood mononuclear cells (PBMCs). Every receptor here comes from a young man with type 2 diabetes. Each CDR3 is given with its conserved first and last residue. D genes are given only for firm matches. Expanded clones get a size class; other rows say once, few or many, or leave the size out.

abundance: NA
d_gene: NA
v_gene: TRBV12-3/TRBV12-4
j_gene: TRBJ1-1
CDR3aa: CASSPARTKIVTEAFF
CDR3nt: TGTGCCAGCAGCCCGGCTCGGACGAAAATTGTCACTGAAGCTTTCTTT

abundance: NA
d_gene: TRBD1
v_gene: TRBV12-5
j_gene: TRBJ2-7
CDR3aa: CASSTGVIYEQYF
CDR3nt: TGTGCCAGCTCGACAGGGGTTATCTACGAGCAGTACTTC

abundance: NA
d_gene: NA
v_gene: TRBV28
j_gene: TRBJ2-7
CDR3aa: CASSTPAQKYF
CDR3nt: TGTGCCAGCAGTACCCCCGCCCAGAAGTACTTC

abundance: NA
d_gene: TRBD1
v_gene: TRBV27
j_gene: TRBJ2-7
CDR3aa: CASSSPGTGTYEQYF
CDR3nt: TGTGCCAGCAGTTCCCCCGGGACAGGGACCTACGAGCAGTACTTC

abundance: many
d_gene: NA
v_gene: TRBV20-1
j_gene: TRBJ2-7
CDR3aa: CSARDQIKGDFYEQYF
CDR3nt: TGCAGTGCTAGAGATCAAATTAAGGGGGATTTCTACGAGCAGTACTTC

abundance: NA
d_gene: NA
v_gene: TRBV7-7
j_gene: TRBJ2-7
CDR3aa: CASSLQERATEGEQYF
CDR3nt: TGTGCCAGCAGCTTACAAGAGCGGGCGACAGAAGGCGAGCAGTACTTC

abundance: many
d_gene: TRBD1
v_gene: TRBV5-1
j_gene: TRBJ2-6
CDR3aa: CASSLGDRISGANVLTF
CDR3nt: TGCGCCAGCAGCTTAGGGGACAGAATCTCTGGGGCCAACGTCCTGACTTTC

abundance: many
d_gene: NA
v_gene: TRBV19
j_gene: TRBJ1-6
CDR3aa: CASSAAFSPLHF
CDR3nt: TGTGCCAGTAGTGCCGCATTTTCACCCCTCCACTTT

abundance: few
d_gene: NA
v_gene: TRBV5-1
j_gene: TRBJ2-5
CDR3aa: CASSLGPREAETQYF
CDR3nt: TGCGCCAGCAGCTTAGGGCCCAGGGAGGCAGAGACCCAGTACTTC

abundance: NA
d_gene: NA
v_gene: TRBV15
j_gene: TRBJ1-2
CDR3aa: CATSSRQPLGGYTF
CDR3nt: TGTGCCACCAGCAGTCGACAGCCTCTGGGGGGCTACACCTTC

abundance: NA
d_gene: TRBD2
v_gene: TRBV20-1
j_gene: TRBJ2-7
CDR3aa: CSGGPAGAGDYEQYF
CDR3nt: TGCAGTGGGGGCCCGGCGGGAGCGGGAGACTACGAGCAGTACTTC

abundance: NA
d_gene: NA
v_gene: TRBV10-1
j_gene: TRBJ2-3
CDR3aa: CASSGGPFNTQYF
CDR3nt: TGCGCCAGCAGTGGGGGCCCGTTTAATACGCAGTATTTT

abundance: few
d_gene: TRBD1
v_gene: TRBV11-2
j_gene: TRBJ1-1
CDR3aa: CASSLTRDREAFF
CDR3nt: TGTGCCAGCAGCCTTACTAGGGACAGAGAAGCTTTCTTT

abundance: NA
d_gene: NA
v_gene: TRBV20-1
j_gene: TRBJ1-5
CDR3aa: CSVKSLIDQPQHF
CDR3nt: TGCAGTGTTAAATCCTTGATCGATCAGCCCCAGCATTTT

abundance: NA
d_gene: NA
v_gene: TRBV30
j_gene: TRBJ2-5
CDR3aa: CAWKGGAQTQYF
CDR3nt: TGTGCCTGGAAAGGGGGGGCCCAGACCCAGTACTTC

abundance: many
d_gene: TRBD2
v_gene: TRBV30
j_gene: TRBJ2-2
CDR3aa: CAWDSGTNTGELFF
CDR3nt: TGTGCCTGGGATAGCGGGACGAACACCGGGGAGCTGTTTTTT

abundance: few
d_gene: TRBD1
v_gene: TRBV6-6
j_gene: TRBJ2-6
CDR3aa: CASSSQGAGANVLTF
CDR3nt: TGTGCCAGCAGTTCACAGGGGGCTGGGGCCAACGTCCTGACTTTC

abundance: NA
d_gene: NA
v_gene: TRBV7-6
j_gene: TRBJ1-2
CDR3aa: CASSPYPYGYTF
CDR3nt: TGTGCCAGCAGCCCGTACCCTTATGGCTACACCTTC

abundance: few
d_gene: NA
v_gene: TRBV13
j_gene: TRBJ2-7
CDR3aa: CASSVAGGSYEQYF
CDR3nt: TGTGCCAGCAGCGTAGCTGGAGGTTCCTACGAGCAGTACTTC

abundance: few
d_gene: TRBD1
v_gene: TRBV24-1
j_gene: TRBJ2-7
CDR3aa: CATSGTGSYEQYF
CDR3nt: TGTGCCACCTCCGGGACAGGGTCATACGAGCAGTACTTC

abundance: NA
d_gene: TRBD2
v_gene: TRBV12-3/TRBV12-4
j_gene: TRBJ2-3
CDR3aa: CASSLGLAGGPPTDTQYF
CDR3nt: TGTGCCAGCAGTCTGGGACTAGCGGGAGGGCCCCCGACAGATACGCAGTATTTT

abundance: NA
d_gene: TRBD1
v_gene: TRBV28
j_gene: TRBJ1-5
CDR3aa: CASKDRGNSNQPQHF
CDR3nt: TGTGCCAGCAAGGACAGGGGAAATAGCAATCAGCCCCAGCATTTT

abundance: once
d_gene: NA
v_gene: TRBV29-1
j_gene: TRBJ2-3
CDR3aa: CSVVPADTQYF
CDR3nt: TGCAGCGTTGTGCCGGCAGATACGCAGTATTTT

abundance: many
d_gene: NA
v_gene: TRBV19
j_gene: TRBJ2-7
CDR3aa: CASSLALGSEQYF
CDR3nt: TGTGCCAGTAGTTTGGCGTTAGGCAGCGAGCAGTACTTC

abundance: NA
d_gene: NA
v_gene: TRBV7-8
j_gene: TRBJ2-1
CDR3aa: CASSSTQWGSGSYNEQFF
CDR3nt: TGTGCCAGCAGCTCCACCCAGTGGGGCTCCGGCTCCTACAATGAGCAGTTCTTC

abundance: NA
d_gene: NA
v_gene: TRBV9
j_gene: TRBJ1-1
CDR3aa: CASQPRDNTEAFF
CDR3nt: TGTGCCAGCCAACCCAGAGATAACACTGAAGCTTTCTTT

abundance: NA
d_gene: TRBD1
v_gene: TRBV10-3
j_gene: TRBJ2-1
CDR3aa: CASSDRGEQLF
CDR3nt: TGTGCCAGCAGTGACAGGGGGGAGCAGCTCTTC

abundance: NA
d_gene: NA
v_gene: TRBV2
j_gene: TRBJ2-2
CDR3aa: CASTPWAGELFF
CDR3nt: TGTGCCAGCACCCCTTGGGCGGGGGAGCTGTTTTTT